The present TCR beta chain was sequenced within a study of blood T cell repertoires in COVID-19. Assay: immunoSEQ multiplex PCR; the TCRdb copy retains only in-frame clones and omits some. The profile shows approximately 190,000 clones, less than 90% of them singletons. CDR1 SGHVS and CDR2 FNYEAQ come from the germline V gene. The CDR3 is made up of 15 amino acids. Trimming cost V 6 bases and J 8 bases, with 19 bases left between them. The chain is built from TRBV7-6 and TRBJ1-4; D unclear. The sequence was obtained from a woman aged 30 to 39 who had been exposed to COVID-19. The specimen sequenced was PBMCs or T cells enriched from blood (not recorded which). CDR3 protein: CASSLSILTGEKLFF. The CDR3 DNA follows: TGTGCCAGCAGTTTGTCTATACTAACGGGAGAAAAACTGTTTTTT.